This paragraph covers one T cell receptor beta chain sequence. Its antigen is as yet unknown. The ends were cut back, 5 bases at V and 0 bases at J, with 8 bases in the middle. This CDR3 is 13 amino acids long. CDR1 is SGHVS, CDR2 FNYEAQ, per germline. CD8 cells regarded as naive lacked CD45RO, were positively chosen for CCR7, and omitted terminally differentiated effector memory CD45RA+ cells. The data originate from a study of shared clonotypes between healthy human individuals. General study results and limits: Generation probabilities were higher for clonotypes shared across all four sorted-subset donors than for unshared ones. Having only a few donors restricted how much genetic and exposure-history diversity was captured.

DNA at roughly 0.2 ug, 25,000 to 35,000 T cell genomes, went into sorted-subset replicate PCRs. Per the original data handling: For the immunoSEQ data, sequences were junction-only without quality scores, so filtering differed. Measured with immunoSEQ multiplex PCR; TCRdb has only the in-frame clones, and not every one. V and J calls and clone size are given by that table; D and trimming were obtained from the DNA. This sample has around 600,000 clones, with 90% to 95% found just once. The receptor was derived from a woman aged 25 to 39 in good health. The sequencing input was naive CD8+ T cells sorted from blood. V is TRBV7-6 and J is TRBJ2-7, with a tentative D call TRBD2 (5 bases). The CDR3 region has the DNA TGTGCCAGCAGCAACAGCGGCTCCTACGAGCAGTACTTC. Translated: CASSNSGSYEQYF.